Listed here is a single T cell receptor beta chain. The data derive from a study of T cells after yellow fever vaccination. Findings and limits, study-wide: Clonotypes shared by both compartments, CD4 and CD8, made up a small share. Secondary responses were weaker yet peaked faster, day 5 versus 15. Re-detected after boosting: most primary clones, more than 95% of CD4 and 75% to 90% of CD8.

MiXCR, applied by TCRdb to the 5' RACE reads, yields one record per CDR3 protein. Of about 96,000 distinct CDR3 sequences listed, about 8.4% are singletons. V gave up 1 base and J gave up 8 bases, with 6 bases separating them. Germline V gene data show CDR1 as SEHNR and CDR2 as FQNEAQ (reference sequence). The CDR3 consists of 12 residues. Source: CD8+ T cells not binding an NS4B(214-222) dextramer, sorted from PBMCs, taken more than 13 days after the first yellow fever vaccination. This chain connects TRBV7-9 to TRBJ2-1; D remains ambiguous. This sequence was found in a man aged 18-30 years who received the YFV17D yellow fever vaccine. In DNA form, the CDR3 reads TGTGCCAGCAGCTTAGGTATATATGAGCAGTTCTTC. Its protein is CASSLGIYEQFF.